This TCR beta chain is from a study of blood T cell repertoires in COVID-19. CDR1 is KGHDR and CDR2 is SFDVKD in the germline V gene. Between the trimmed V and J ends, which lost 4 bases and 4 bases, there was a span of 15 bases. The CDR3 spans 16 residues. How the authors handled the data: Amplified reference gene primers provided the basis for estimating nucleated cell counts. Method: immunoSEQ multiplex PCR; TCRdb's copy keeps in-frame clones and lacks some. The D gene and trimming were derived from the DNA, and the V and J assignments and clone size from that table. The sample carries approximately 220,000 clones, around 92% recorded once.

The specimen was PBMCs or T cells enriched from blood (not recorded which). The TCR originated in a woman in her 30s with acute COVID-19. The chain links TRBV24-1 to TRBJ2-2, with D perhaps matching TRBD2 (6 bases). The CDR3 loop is CATSDFPGDGTGELFF. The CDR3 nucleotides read TGTGCCACCAGTGACTTCCCGGGGGACGGCACCGGGGAGCTGTTTTTT.